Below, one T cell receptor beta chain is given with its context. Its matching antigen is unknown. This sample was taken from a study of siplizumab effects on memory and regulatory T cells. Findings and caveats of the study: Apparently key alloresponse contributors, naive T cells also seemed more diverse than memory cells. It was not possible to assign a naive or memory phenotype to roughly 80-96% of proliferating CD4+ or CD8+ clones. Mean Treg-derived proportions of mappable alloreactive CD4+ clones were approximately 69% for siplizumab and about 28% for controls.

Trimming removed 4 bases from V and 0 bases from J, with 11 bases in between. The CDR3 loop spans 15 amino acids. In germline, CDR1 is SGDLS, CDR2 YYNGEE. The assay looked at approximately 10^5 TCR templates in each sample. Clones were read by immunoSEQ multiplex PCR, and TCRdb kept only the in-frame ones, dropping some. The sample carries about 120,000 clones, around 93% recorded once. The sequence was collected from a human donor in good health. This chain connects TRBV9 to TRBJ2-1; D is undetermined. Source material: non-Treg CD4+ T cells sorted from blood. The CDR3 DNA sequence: TGTGCCAGCAGCCCAGTCATATACTCCTACAATGAGCAGTTCTTC. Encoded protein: CASSPVIYSYNEQFF.